Listed here are 14 T cell receptor beta chains from one sample, sequenced in a study of control samples from healthy donors and cancer patients. The repertoire was sequenced with immunoSEQ multiplex PCR; TCRdb's copy has only in-frame clones and lacks some. This sample has over 150,000 clones; 85% to 95% occur once, and the top ten carry about 5.2%. Sequencing used blood. The source of these receptors is a middle-aged man in good health.

The gene calls are TRBV2 and TRBJ2-3; D tentatively fits TRBD1 or TRBD2 (6 bases each). The V end was cut by 6 bases, the J end by 0 bases, with 19 bases between. Germline V gene data show CDR1 as SNHLY and CDR2 as FYNNEI. This CDR3 region has 17 residues. The CDR3 DNA sequence: TGTGCCAGCAGGGAGGGGCAGGGGCCTTACAGCACAGATACGCAGTATTTT. This gives the protein CASREGQGPYSTDTQYF.

This clone showed up just once. This chain links TRBV4-1 with TRBJ1-2; 7 nucleotides line up with TRBD1. V lost 1 base, J lost 3 bases, and 5 bases stayed unmatched. This CDR3 has 15 amino acids. Germline V gene lookup returns CDR1 MGHRA and CDR2 YSYEKL. Here the CDR3 reads CASSQGEGAYYGYTF. In DNA form, the CDR3 reads TGCGCCAGCAGCCAAGGGGAGGGGGCCTACTATGGCTACACCTTC.

The rearrangement joins TRBV7-6 to TRBJ2-3, with no clear D. CDR1 and CDR2 from the germline V gene are SGHVS and FNYEAQ. Trimming removed 4 bases from V and 2 bases from J, with 19 bases in between. The CDR3 is 17 amino acids. The CDR3 region has the DNA TGTGCCAGCAGCTCTACCGTGAGTTCGGGCCCCACAGATACGCAGTATTTT. Its translation: CASSSTVSSGPTDTQYF.

This clone was observed once. V is TRBV5-1 and J is TRBJ2-2; the match to TRBD1 covers 9 bases. Germline V gene data show CDR1 as SGHRS and CDR2 as YFSETQ. The CDR3 is 16 residues long. V shed 2 bases, J shed 0 bases, and the junction held 2 bases outside the gene matches. Here the CDR3 DNA reads TGCGCCAGCAGCTTACGGACAGGGGCGAACACCGGGGAGCTGTTTTTT. Encoded protein: CASSLRTGANTGELFF. Full variable domain (remainder filled in from reference TRBV5-1 and TRBJ2-2): KAGVTQTPRYLIKTRGQQVTLSCSPISGHRSVSWYQQTPGQGLQFLFEYFSETQRNKGNFPGRFSGRQFSNSRSEMNVSTLELGDSALYLCASSLRTGANTGELFFGEGSRLTVL.

This clone was picked up one time. CDR3: CASSPRGGNTEAFF. CDR3 DNA: TGTGCCAGCAGCCCCAGGGGTGGGAACACTGAAGCTTTCTTT. The rearrangement uses TRBV7-3 and TRBJ1-1; maybe TRBD1 (6 bases). The germline CDR1 and CDR2 sequences are SGHTA and FQGTGA. This CDR3 contains 14 residues. V gave up 5 bases and J gave up 1 base, with 11 bases separating them.

The rearrangement links TRBV6-5 to TRBJ1-5; weak D call: TRBD1 (5 bases). There are 14 residues in the CDR3. Trimming left V 5 bases short and J 3 bases short, with 11 bases between. Germline V lookup: CDR1 MNHEY, CDR2 SVGAGI. The CDR3 is CASSHGTANQPQHF. CDR3 DNA sequence: TGTGCCAGCAGTCACGGGACGGCCAATCAGCCCCAGCATTTT.

The rearrangement uses TRBV7-9 and TRBJ1-5, with 7 nucleotides matching TRBD1. From germline, CDR1 is SEHNR and CDR2 FQNEAQ (reference sequence). V trimming: 5 bases; J trimming: 2 bases; junction bases outside the gene matches: 6. The CDR3 has 15 residues. The CDR3 coding sequence is TGTGCCAGCAGCGGGGGAGGGGGCGGCAATCAGCCCCAGCATTTT. Amino acids: CASSGGGGGNQPQHF.

The V gene is TRBV7-2, the J gene TRBJ2-2; no clear D gene. CDR1 is SGHTA and CDR2 is FQGNSA in the germline V gene. The CDR3 consists of 16 residues. V shed 3 bases and J shed 0 bases, with 11 bases lying between them. The CDR3 loop is CASSFRGTSNTGELFF. The DNA of the CDR3 is TGTGCCAGCAGCTTTCGCGGCACATCGAACACCGGGGAGCTGTTTTTT.

V gene TRBV7-9 combines with J gene TRBJ1-4, with a tentative D call TRBD1 (6 bases). V was cut by 3 bases and J by 8 bases, with 19 bases left in between. There are 16 residues in the CDR3. Germline V gene data show CDR1 as SEHNR and CDR2 as FQNEAQ (reference sequence). The chain's CDR3 is CASSLGTTGIDEKLFF. CDR3 bases: TGTGCCAGCAGCTTGGGGACAACAGGGATTGACGAAAAACTGTTTTTT.

This chain links TRBV6-5 with TRBJ2-2, with D maybe TRBD2 (5 bases). Trimming shortened V by 4 bases and J by 4 bases, and 13 bases separated the two germline ends. CDR3 length equals 15 residues. CDR1 is MNHEY, CDR2 SVGAGI, per germline. The CDR3: CASSSDGGSTGELFF. CDR3 nucleotide sequence: TGTGCCAGCAGTTCGGACGGAGGTAGCACCGGGGAGCTGTTTTTT.

CDR3: CASSPGDWGNQPQHF. CDR3 DNA: TGTGCCAGCAGCCCGGGGGATTGGGGCAATCAGCCCCAGCATTTT. The chain uses TRBV7-8 and TRBJ1-5, with D possibly matching TRBD1 (5 bases). V was trimmed by 5 bases and J by 2 bases, leaving 13 bases between them. The CDR3 length is 15 residues. Germline assignment: CDR1 SGHVS and CDR2 FQNEAQ.

This clone has just one count. V gene TRBV19 combines with J gene TRBJ1-2, with D tentatively TRBD1 (5 bases). The germline CDR1 and CDR2 sequences are LNHDA and SQIVND (reference sequence). The V end was cut by 5 bases, the J end by 4 bases, with 26 bases between. The CDR3 spans 18 residues. The CDR3 protein is CASSPYQASGAPGYGYTF. CDR3 sequence (DNA): TGTGCCAGTAGTCCCTACCAGGCCTCCGGGGCTCCGGGCTATGGCTACACCTTC.

This clone was found once. This chain uses TRBV7-6 with TRBJ1-1; D not certain. V was shortened by 5 bases and J by 5 bases, with 21 bases between the two germline ends. Germline V gene data show CDR1 as SGHVS and CDR2 as FNYEAQ. This CDR3 region has 16 residues. CDR3 in amino acids: CASSQSPPPESTEAFF. As DNA, the CDR3 is TGTGCCAGCAGCCAATCCCCGCCCCCCGAAAGTACTGAAGCTTTCTTT.

This chain uses TRBV14 with TRBJ2-1; 16 bases agree with TRBD2. Trimming removed 5 bases from V and 10 bases from J; junction bases left unmatched: 8. The V gene's germline CDR1 is SGHDN and CDR2 FVKESK. The CDR3 sequence is 16 residues long. The CDR3 spells CASSWGLAGGPWEQFF. CDR3 DNA sequence: TGTGCCAGCAGCTGGGGACTAGCGGGGGGGCCGTGGGAGCAGTTCTTC.